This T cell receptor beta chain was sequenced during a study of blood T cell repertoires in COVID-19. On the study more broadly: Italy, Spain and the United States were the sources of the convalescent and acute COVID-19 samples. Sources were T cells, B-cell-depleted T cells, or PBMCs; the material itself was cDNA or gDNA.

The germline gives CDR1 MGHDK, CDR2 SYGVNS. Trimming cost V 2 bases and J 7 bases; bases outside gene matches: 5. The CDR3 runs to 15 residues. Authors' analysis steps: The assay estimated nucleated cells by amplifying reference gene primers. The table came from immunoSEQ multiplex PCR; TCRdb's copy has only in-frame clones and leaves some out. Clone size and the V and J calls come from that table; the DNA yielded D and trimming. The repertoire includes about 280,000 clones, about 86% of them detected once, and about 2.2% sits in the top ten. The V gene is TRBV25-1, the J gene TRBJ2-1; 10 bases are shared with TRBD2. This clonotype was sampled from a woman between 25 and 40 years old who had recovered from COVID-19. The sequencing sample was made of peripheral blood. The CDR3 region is CASSEALAGRNEQFF. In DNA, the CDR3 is TGTGCCAGCAGTGAAGCACTAGCGGGAAGGAATGAGCAGTTCTTC.